This is a list of T cell receptor beta chains from one sample in a study of blood T cell repertoires in COVID-19. Sequencing used immunoSEQ multiplex PCR; TCRdb keeps in-frame clones, though not all of them. The sample lists roughly 60,000 clones, 75% to 85% seen once, with about 15% in the top ten. The sequenced sample was peripheral blood. The receptors originated from a man of 80 years or more with acute or convalescent COVID-19. Each CDR3 is given with its conserved first and last residue. D genes are given only for firm matches. Size is omitted from some rows. Given values are once, few, many or a class for expanded clones.

>-|TRBJ1-4|TRBV6-1|-
CASSELGEKLFF
TGTGCCAGCAGTGAGCTCGGTGAAAAACTGTTTTTT
>TRBD2|TRBJ2-7|TRBV6-5|-
CASTREGGPYEQYF
TGTGCCAGCACCCGGGAGGGCGGGCCCTACGAGCAGTACTTC
>TRBD1|TRBJ1-2|TRBV27|-
CASSIRQGPYGYTF
TGTGCCAGCAGTATACGACAGGGGCCCTATGGCTACACCTTC
>TRBD1|TRBJ1-4|TRBV7-9|-
CASSQGQYATNEKLFF
TGTGCCAGCAGCCAGGGACAGTACGCAACTAATGAAAAACTGTTTTTT
>TRBD1|TRBJ1-5|TRBV7-8|-
CASSSGTGVSNQPQHF
TGTGCCAGCAGCTCCGGGACAGGGGTTAGCAATCAGCCCCAGCATTTT
>-|TRBJ2-5|TRBV3-1/TRBV3-2|-
CASSSGWETQYF
TGTGCCAGCAGCAGCGGTTGGGAGACCCAGTACTTC
>TRBD2|TRBJ2-2|TRBV6-5|-
CASSYEGGGNTGELFF
TGTGCCAGCAGTTACGAAGGCGGGGGGAACACCGGGGAGCTGTTTTTT
>TRBD2|TRBJ2-1|TRBV18|-
CASSLSGGANEQFF
TGTGCCAGCTCACTAAGCGGGGGGGCTAATGAGCAGTTCTTC
>-|TRBJ1-1|TRBV21-1|-
CASSKGGGLPTEAFF
TGTGCCAGCAGCAAGGGCGGGGGACTCCCCACTGAAGCTTTCTTT
>-|TRBJ2-7|TRBV20-1|-
CSASNRGVYEQYF
TGCAGTGCTAGTAACCGGGGAGTCTACGAGCAGTACTTC
>TRBD1|TRBJ1-2|TRBV6-5|-
CASSTRTGDYGYTF
TGTGCCAGCAGTACCCGGACAGGGGATTATGGCTACACCTTC
>TRBD2|TRBJ2-3|TRBV19|-
CASSIGEGWEGSTDTQYF
TGTGCCAGTAGTATAGGAGAGGGGTGGGAGGGGAGCACAGATACGCAGTATTTT
>-|TRBJ2-3|TRBV27|-
CASSSLDRRQTTDTQYF
TGTGCCAGCAGTTCACTCGACAGAAGACAGACCACAGATACGCAGTATTTT
>-|TRBJ1-3|TRBV5-1|few
CASSLGRGFSGNTIYF
TGCGCCAGCAGCTTGGGTCGGGGATTCTCTGGAAACACCATATATTTT
>TRBD1|TRBJ1-1|TRBV2|few
CASSLQGANTEAFF
TGTGCCAGCAGCCTACAGGGGGCAAACACTGAAGCTTTCTTT
>TRBD1|TRBJ1-2|TRBV6-5|-
CASSRQGARGYTF
TGTGCCAGCAGTCGACAGGGGGCACGCGGCTACACCTTC
>-|TRBJ2-5|TRBV15|few
CATSRRDSPKETQYF
TGTGCCACCAGCAGGCGGGACAGCCCAAAAGAGACCCAGTACTTC
>-|TRBJ1-2|TRBV9|-
CASSVGAGVGYTF
TGTGCCAGCAGCGTAGGGGCAGGGGTTGGCTACACCTTC
>TRBD1|TRBJ2-7|TRBV4-2|-
CASSQDDGQGSYEQYF
TGTGCCAGCAGCCAAGATGATGGACAGGGTAGTTACGAGCAGTACTTC
>TRBD1|TRBJ1-5|TRBV10-3|-
CAISDRADQPQHF
TGTGCCATCTCCGACAGGGCGGATCAGCCCCAGCATTTT
>-|TRBJ2-1|TRBV7-3|once
CASSQLGRKGLASEQFF
TGTGCCAGCAGCCAACTTGGGCGAAAGGGACTTGCATCTGAGCAGTTCTTC
>-|TRBJ1-6|TRBV27|once
CASSRMQGIRSPLHF
TGTGCCAGCAGTAGAATGCAGGGCATACGCTCACCCCTCCACTTT
>-|TRBJ2-3|TRBV2|-
CAIDSADTQYF
TGTGCCATCGATAGCGCAGATACGCAGTATTTT
>-|TRBJ2-7|TRBV6-6|-
CASSYRRDEQYF
TGTGCCAGCAGTTACAGGAGGGACGAGCAGTACTTC
>-|TRBJ1-5|TRBV2|few
CASRTVRYQPQHF
TGTGCCAGCCGGACAGTCAGGTATCAGCCCCAGCATTTT
>TRBD1|TRBJ1-6|TRBV6-6|-
CASTLTRTGDNSPLHF
TGTGCCAGCACCCTCACCCGAACAGGGGACAATTCACCCCTCCACTTT
>-|TRBJ2-1|TRBV18|-
CASSDVSTGSYEQFF
TGTGCCAGCTCTGACGTTTCTACAGGGAGCTATGAGCAGTTCTTC
>TRBD1|TRBJ1-2|TRBV28|-
CASSLFGTGYGYTF
TGTGCCAGCAGTTTATTTGGGACAGGCTATGGCTACACCTTC
>-|TRBJ2-7|TRBV7-2|few
CASSAAGLSYEQYF
TGTGCCAGCAGCGCCGCGGGTCTCTCCTACGAGCAGTACTTC
>TRBD1|TRBJ2-7|TRBV4-1|-
CASSQPGQGYYEQYF
TGCGCCAGCAGCCAACCGGGACAGGGGTACTACGAGCAGTACTTC
>-|TRBJ1-2|TRBV29-1|-
CSVGGGSGYTF
TGCAGCGTGGGCGGGGGCTCGGGCTACACCTTC
>TRBD2|TRBJ2-7|TRBV6-5|-
CASSYRGGDAYEQYF
TGTGCCAGCAGTTACCGCGGGGGGGATGCCTACGAGCAGTACTTC
>TRBD1|TRBJ2-7|TRBV4-1|-
CASSQAPGQSYEQYF
TGCGCCAGCAGCCAAGCCCCGGGACAGTCCTACGAGCAGTACTTC
>TRBD1|TRBJ2-1|TRBV6-5|-
CASSPRTGESEQFF
TGTGCCAGCAGCCCCAGGACAGGGGAGAGTGAGCAGTTCTTC
>TRBD2|TRBJ2-5|TRBV15|-
CATSRDRGLAKFQETQYF
TGTGCCACCAGCAGAGATCGGGGACTAGCCAAGTTCCAAGAGACCCAGTACTTC
>TRBD2|TRBJ2-3|TRBV24-1|-
CATSDSASGGADTQYF
TGTGCCACCAGTGACTCAGCTAGCGGGGGGGCGGATACGCAGTATTTT
>TRBD1|TRBJ2-3|TRBV2|-
CASSNRGIDTQYF
TGTGCCAGCAGTAACAGGGGGATAGATACGCAGTATTTT
>-|TRBJ2-2|TRBV18|-
CASSQNREKPAGELFF
TGTGCCAGCTCCCAAAACAGGGAAAAACCCGCCGGGGAGCTGTTTTTT
>-|TRBJ1-1|TRBV2|once
CASSLTTVTEAFF
TGTGCCAGCAGTCTAACGACAGTCACTGAAGCTTTCTTT
>-|TRBJ1-4|TRBV19|-
CASGIIGATNEKLFF
TGTGCCAGTGGTATAATTGGGGCGACTAATGAAAAACTGTTTTTT
>-|TRBJ1-5|TRBV2|-
CASKSTRGGQPQHF
TGTGCCAGCAAGTCGACCCGAGGAGGTCAGCCCCAGCATTTT
>-|TRBJ1-5|TRBV2|few
CASSYTPTGLSGNQPQHF
TGTGCCAGCAGTTACACCCCAACAGGTCTTTCAGGCAATCAGCCCCAGCATTTT
>TRBD1|TRBJ2-1|TRBV18|-
CASSPLTGGSYNEQFF
TGTGCCAGCTCACCCCTGACAGGGGGCTCCTACAATGAGCAGTTCTTC
>TRBD1|TRBJ1-3|TRBV18|-
CASSPGQVSGNTIYF
TGTGCCAGCTCACCGGGACAGGTCTCTGGAAACACCATATATTTT
>-|TRBJ1-2|TRBV3-1/TRBV3-2|-
CASSQSRYGYTF
TGTGCCAGCAGCCAATCCCGGTATGGCTACACCTTC
>TRBD1|TRBJ2-1|TRBV18|-
CASLKFGQGRSEQFF
TGTGCCAGCCTGAAGTTCGGACAGGGGAGGAGTGAGCAGTTCTTC
>-|TRBJ1-5|TRBV6-1|-
CASSESKIQGSASNQPQHF
TGTGCCAGCAGTGAAAGCAAGATCCAGGGAAGCGCGAGCAATCAGCCCCAGCATTTT